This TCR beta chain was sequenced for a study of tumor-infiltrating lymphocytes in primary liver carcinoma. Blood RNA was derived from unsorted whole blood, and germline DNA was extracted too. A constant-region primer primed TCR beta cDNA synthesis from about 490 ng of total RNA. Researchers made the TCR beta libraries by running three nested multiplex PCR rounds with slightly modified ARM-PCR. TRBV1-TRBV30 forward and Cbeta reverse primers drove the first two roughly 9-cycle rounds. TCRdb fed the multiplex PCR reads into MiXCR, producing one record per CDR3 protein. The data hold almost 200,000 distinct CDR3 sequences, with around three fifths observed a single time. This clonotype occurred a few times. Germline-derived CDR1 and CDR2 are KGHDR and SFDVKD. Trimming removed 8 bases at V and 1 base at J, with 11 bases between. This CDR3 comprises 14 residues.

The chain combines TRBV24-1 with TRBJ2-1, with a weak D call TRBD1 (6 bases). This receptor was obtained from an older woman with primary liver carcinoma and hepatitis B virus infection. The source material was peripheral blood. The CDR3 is CATMDSSSYNEQFF. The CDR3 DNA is TGTGCCACCATGGACAGTTCGTCCTACAATGAGCAGTTCTTC.